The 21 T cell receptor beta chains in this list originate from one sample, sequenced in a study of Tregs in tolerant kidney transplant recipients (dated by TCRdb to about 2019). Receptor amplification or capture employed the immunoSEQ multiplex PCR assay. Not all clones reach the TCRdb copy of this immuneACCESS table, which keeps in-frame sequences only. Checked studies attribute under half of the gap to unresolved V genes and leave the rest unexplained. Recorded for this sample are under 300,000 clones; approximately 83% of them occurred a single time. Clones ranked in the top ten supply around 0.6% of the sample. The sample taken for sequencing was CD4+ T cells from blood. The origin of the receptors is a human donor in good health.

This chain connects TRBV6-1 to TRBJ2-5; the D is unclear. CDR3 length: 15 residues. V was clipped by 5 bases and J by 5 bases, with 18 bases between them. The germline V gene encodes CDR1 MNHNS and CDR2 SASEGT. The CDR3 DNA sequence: TGTGCCAGCAGTCCCCGCCCCCGGGTGGGGGAGACCCAGTACTTC. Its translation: CASSPRPRVGETQYF.

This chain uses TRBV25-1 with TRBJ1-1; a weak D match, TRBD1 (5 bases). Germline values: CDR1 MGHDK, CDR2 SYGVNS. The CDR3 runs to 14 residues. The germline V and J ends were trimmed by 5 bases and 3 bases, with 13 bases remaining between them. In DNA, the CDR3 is TGTGCCAGCAGTCTCCCCCGGGGGGACACTGAAGCTTTCTTT. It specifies CASSLPRGDTEAFF.

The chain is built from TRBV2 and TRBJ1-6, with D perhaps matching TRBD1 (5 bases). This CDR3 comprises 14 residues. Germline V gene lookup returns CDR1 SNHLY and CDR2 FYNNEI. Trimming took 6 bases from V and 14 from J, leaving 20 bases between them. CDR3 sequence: CASREGLSRRTLHF. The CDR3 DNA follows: TGTGCCAGCAGGGAGGGGCTAAGCAGAAGGACCCTCCACTTT.

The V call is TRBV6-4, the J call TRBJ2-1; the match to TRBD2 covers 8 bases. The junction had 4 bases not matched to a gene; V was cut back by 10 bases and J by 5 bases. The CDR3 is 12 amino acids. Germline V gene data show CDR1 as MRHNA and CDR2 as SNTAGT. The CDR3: CATRRGDNEQFF. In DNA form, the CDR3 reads TGTGCCACCCGGCGGGGGGACAATGAGCAGTTCTTC.

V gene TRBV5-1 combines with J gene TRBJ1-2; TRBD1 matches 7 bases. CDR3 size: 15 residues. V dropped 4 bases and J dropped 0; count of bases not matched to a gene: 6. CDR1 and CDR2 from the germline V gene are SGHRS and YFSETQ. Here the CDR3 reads CASSKNRGANYGYTF. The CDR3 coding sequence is TGCGCCAGCAGCAAGAACAGGGGCGCTAACTATGGCTACACCTTC.

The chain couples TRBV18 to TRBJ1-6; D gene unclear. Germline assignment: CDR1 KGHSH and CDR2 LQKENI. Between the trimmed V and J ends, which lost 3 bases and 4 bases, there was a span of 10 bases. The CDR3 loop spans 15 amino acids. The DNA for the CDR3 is TGTGCCAGCTCACCGGCGGGATCGTATAATTCACCCCTCCACTTT. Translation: CASSPAGSYNSPLHF.

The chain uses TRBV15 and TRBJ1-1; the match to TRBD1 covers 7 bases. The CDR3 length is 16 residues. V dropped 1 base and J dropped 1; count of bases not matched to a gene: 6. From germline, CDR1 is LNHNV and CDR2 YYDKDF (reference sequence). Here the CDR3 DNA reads TGTGCCACCAGCAGAGGAAAGGGGGCGGGGAACACTGAAGCTTTCTTT. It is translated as CATSRGKGAGNTEAFF. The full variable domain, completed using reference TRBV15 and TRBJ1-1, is DAMVIQNPRYQVTQFGKPVTLSCSQTLNHNVMYWYQQKSSQAPKLLFHYYDKDFNNEADTPDNFQSRRPNTSFCFLDIRSPGLGDTAMYLCATSRGKGAGNTEAFFGQGTRLTVV.

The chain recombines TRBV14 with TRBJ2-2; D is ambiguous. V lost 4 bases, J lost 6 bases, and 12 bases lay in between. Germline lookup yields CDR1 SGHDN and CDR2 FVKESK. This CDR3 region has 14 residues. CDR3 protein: CASSPFRSPGELFF. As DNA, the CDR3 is TGTGCCAGCAGCCCGTTTAGGAGCCCCGGGGAGCTGTTTTTT. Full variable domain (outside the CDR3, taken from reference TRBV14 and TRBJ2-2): EAGVTQFPSHSVIEKGQTVTLRCDPISGHDNLYWYRRVMGKEIKFLLHFVKESKQDESGMPNNRFLAERTGGTYSTLKVQPAELEDSGVYFCASSPFRSPGELFFGEGSRLTVL.

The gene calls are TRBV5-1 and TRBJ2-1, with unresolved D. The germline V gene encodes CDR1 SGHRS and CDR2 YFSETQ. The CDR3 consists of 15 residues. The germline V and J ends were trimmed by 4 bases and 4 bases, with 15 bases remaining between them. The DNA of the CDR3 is TGCGCCAGCAGCCCCCTCCGCTGGGGTTACAATGAGCAGTTCTTC. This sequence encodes CASSPLRWGYNEQFF.

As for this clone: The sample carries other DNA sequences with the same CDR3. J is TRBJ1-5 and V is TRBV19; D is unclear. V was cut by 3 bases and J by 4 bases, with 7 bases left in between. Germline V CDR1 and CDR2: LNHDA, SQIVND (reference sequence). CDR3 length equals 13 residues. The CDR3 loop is CASSMVGNQPQHF. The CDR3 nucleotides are TGTGCCAGTAGTATGGTCGGAAATCAGCCCCAGCATTTT.

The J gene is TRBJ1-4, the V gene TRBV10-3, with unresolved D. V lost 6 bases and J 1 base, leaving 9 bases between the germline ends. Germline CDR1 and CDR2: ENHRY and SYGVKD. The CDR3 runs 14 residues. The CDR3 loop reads CAISPTQTNEKLFF. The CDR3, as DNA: TGTGCCATCAGCCCCACCCAAACTAATGAAAAACTGTTTTTT.

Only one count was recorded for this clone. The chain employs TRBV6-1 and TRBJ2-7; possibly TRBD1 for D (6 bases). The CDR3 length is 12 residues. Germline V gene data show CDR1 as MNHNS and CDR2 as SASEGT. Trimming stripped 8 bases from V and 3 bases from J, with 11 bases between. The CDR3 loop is CASRDNYYEQYF. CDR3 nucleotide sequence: TGTGCCAGCCGGGACAACTACTACGAGCAGTACTTC.

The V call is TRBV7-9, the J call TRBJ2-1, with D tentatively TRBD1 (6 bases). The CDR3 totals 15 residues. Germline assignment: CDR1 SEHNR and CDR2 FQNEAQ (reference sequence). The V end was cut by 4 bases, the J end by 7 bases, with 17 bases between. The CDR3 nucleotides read TGTGCCAGCAGCTCGCCAGGGGTGTATACGAATGAGCAGTTCTTC. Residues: CASSSPGVYTNEQFF. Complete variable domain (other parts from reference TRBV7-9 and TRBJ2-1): DTGVSQNPRHKITKRGQNVTFRCDPISEHNRLYWYRQTLGQGPEFLTYFQNEAQLEKSRLLSDRFSAERPKGSFSTLEIQRTEQGDSAMYLCASSSPGVYTNEQFFGPGTRLTVL.

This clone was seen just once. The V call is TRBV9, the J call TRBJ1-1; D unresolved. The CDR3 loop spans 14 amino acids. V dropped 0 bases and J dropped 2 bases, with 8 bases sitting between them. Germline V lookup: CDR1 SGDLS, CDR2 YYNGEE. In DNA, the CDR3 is TGTGCCAGCAGCGTAGGCCAGATAAACACTGAAGCTTTCTTT. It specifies CASSVGQINTEAFF.

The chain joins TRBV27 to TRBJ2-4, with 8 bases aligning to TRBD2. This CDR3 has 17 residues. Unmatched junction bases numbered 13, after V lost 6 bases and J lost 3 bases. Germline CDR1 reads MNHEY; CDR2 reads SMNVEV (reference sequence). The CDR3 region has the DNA TGTGCCAGCAGCGTCCGACGGGGGGGCTCGGGCAAAAACATTCAGTACTTC. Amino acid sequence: CASSVRRGGSGKNIQYF.

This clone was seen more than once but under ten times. The CDR3 reads CASSPPGQRSYNEQFF. The DNA of the CDR3 is TGTGCCAGCAGCCCACCTGGTCAGCGGAGCTACAATGAGCAGTTCTTC. The chain has TRBV7-9 and TRBJ2-1; tentatively, D is TRBD2 (5 bases). The CDR3 covers 16 residues. Germline V CDR1 and CDR2: SEHNR, FQNEAQ (reference sequence). Trimming took off 5 bases at V and 3 bases at J, with 17 bases between the two ends.

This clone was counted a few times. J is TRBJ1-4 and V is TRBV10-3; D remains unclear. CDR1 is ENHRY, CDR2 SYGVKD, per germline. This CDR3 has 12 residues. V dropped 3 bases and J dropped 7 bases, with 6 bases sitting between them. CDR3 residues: CAISDTGEKLFF. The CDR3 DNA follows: TGTGCCATCAGTGACACTGGTGAAAAACTGTTTTTT.

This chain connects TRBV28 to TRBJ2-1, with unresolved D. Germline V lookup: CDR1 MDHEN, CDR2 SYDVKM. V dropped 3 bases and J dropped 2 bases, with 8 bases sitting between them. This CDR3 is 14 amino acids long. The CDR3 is CASSLRPPYNEQFF. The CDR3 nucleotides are TGTGCCAGCAGTTTGCGGCCCCCCTACAATGAGCAGTTCTTC.

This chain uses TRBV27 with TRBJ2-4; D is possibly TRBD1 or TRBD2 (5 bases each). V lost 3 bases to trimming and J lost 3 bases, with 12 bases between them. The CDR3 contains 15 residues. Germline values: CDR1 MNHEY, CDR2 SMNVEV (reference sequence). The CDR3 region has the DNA TGTGCCAGCAGTTTCGAGGGGTTTGGCAAAAACATTCAGTACTTC. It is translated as CASSFEGFGKNIQYF.

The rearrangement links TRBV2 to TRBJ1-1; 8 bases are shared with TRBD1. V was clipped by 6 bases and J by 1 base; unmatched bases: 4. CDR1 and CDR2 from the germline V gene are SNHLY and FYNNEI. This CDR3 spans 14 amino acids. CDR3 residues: CASRTQGGNTEAFF. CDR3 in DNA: TGTGCCAGCAGAACACAGGGGGGGAACACTGAAGCTTTCTTT. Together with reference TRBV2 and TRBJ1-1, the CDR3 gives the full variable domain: EPEVTQTPSHQVTQMGQEVILRCVPISNHLYFYWYRQILGQKVEFLVSFYNNEISEKSEIFDDQFSVERPDGSNFTLKIRSTKLEDSAMYFCASRTQGGNTEAFFGQGTRLTVV.

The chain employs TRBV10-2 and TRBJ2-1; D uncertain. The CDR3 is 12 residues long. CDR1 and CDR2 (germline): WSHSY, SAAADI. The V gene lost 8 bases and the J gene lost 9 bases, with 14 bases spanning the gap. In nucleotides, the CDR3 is TGCGCCAGCCGAGCCCGTTTGGGTGAGCAGTTCTTC. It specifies CASRARLGEQFF.